The clone carrying this T cell receptor beta chain has only a few counts. CDR1 and CDR2 (germline): MNHNY, SVGAGI (reference sequence). V lost 6 bases and J 6 bases, leaving 14 bases between the germline ends. The CDR3 spans 14 residues. The protocol was immunoSEQ multiplex PCR, while the TCRdb copy is restricted to in-frame clones and leaves out a portion. The sample lists around 150,000 clones; 87% were seen once. The data originate from a study of blood T cell repertoires in COVID-19. The sequence was collected from a woman aged 55-70 years with active or convalescent COVID-19. The chain combines TRBV6-6 with TRBJ1-4; possibly TRBD1 for D (6 bases). The material sequenced was peripheral blood. The chain's CDR3 is CASRDPGVDEKLFF. As DNA, the CDR3 is TGTGCCAGCAGGGACCCAGGGGTGGATGAAAAACTGTTTTTT.